The rows below give T cell receptor beta chains drawn from one sample of a study of sequential checkpoint blockade in melanoma. Clones were sequenced by immunoSEQ multiplex PCR, and TCRdb holds only the in-frame ones, with some missing. The table records roughly 18,000 clones, 65% to 85% of them present only once. Source: tumor tissue (inferred from file names), taken from a patient given nivolumab and ipilimumab in sequence. These receptors were obtained from a human donor with melanoma. The CDR3 runs from the conserved cysteine through the conserved F or W. Each record gives: J gene, clone size, V gene, D gene, CDR3 DNA, CDR3 protein. D genes are given only for firm matches. Clone size appears in some rows only: once, few, many, or a class for an expanded clone.

>TRBJ2-5|.|TRBV30|.
TGTGCCTGGAGTAAGGCAGGGGAAGAGACCCAGTACTTC
CAWSKAGEETQYF
>TRBJ2-5|.|TRBV11-3|TRBD2
TGTGCCAGCAGCCCCTGGCGGGGGGGCACCCAAGAGACCCAGTACTTC
CASSPWRGGTQETQYF
>TRBJ2-6|once|TRBV5-1|TRBD2
TGCGCCAGCAGCACACCTAGCGGAGCTTACTCTGGGGCCAACGTCCTGACTTTC
CASSTPSGAYSGANVLTF
>TRBJ1-5|few|TRBV10-3|TRBD1
TGTGCCAGCCTTCAGGGACAGGGCGATCAGCCCCAGCATTTT
CASLQGQGDQPQHF
>TRBJ2-7|once|TRBV4-1|.
TGCGCCAGCAGCCAAGGAATAGGGTCCTACGAGCAGTACTTC
CASSQGIGSYEQYF
>TRBJ1-2|.|TRBV18|.
TGTGCCAGCACCCCGGTAGGGGACTATGGCTACACCTTC
CASTPVGDYGYTF
>TRBJ1-1|few|TRBV10-2|TRBD1
TGCGCCAGCAGTGAGTCGGTGGGCCAGGGGGGGAACACTGAAGCTTTCTTT
CASSESVGQGGNTEAFF
>TRBJ2-2|.|TRBV28|TRBD1
TGTGCCACTACGACAGGGGACGCCGGGGAGCTGTTTTTT
CATTTGDAGELFF
>TRBJ1-4|.|TRBV30|.
TGTGCCTGGAGCCTAGGAGGGGGTGGAGAAAAACTGTTTTTT
CAWSLGGGGEKLFF
>TRBJ2-1|.|TRBV22-1|.
TGTGCCAGTAGGATCTTTGCGGGGGGCCTATACAATGAGCAGTTCTTC
CASRIFAGGLYNEQFF
>TRBJ2-2|few|TRBV11-3|TRBD2
TGTGCCAGCAGACGGACTAGCGGGGTTCCCGGGGAGCTGTTTTTT
CASRRTSGVPGELFF
>TRBJ2-3|.|TRBV10-2|.
TGCGCCAGCAGTGATATGAGCACAGATACGCAGTATTTT
CASSDMSTDTQYF
>TRBJ2-1|medium-sized|TRBV9|.
TGTGCCAGCAGCATAACGCCGGGGAGCAGGGAGCAGTTCTTC
CASSITPGSREQFF
>TRBJ2-7|.|TRBV7-7|TRBD1
TGTGCCAGCAGCATAGGACAGGGGTCCTACGAGCAGTACTTC
CASSIGQGSYEQYF
>TRBJ2-7|once|TRBV6-8|TRBD1
TGTGCCAGCAGTTACTCGGGACAGGGTAAATGGCTGTACTTC
CASSYSGQGKWLYF
>TRBJ2-7|.|TRBV18|.
TGTGCCAGCTCAATTGACATAGCCTACGAGCAGTACTTC
CASSIDIAYEQYF
>TRBJ2-2|.|TRBV12-5|.
TGTGCTAGTGGTTCGGCGGCCGGGGAGCTGTTTTTT
CASGSAAGELFF
>TRBJ1-6|.|TRBV28|.
TGTGCCAGCAGTGAAGTTATCCCCCTAAATTCACCCCTCCACTTT
CASSEVIPLNSPLHF
>TRBJ1-5|.|TRBV19|.
TGTGCCAGTAGTATAATAGGTTATAGCAATCAGCCCCAGCATTTT
CASSIIGYSNQPQHF
>TRBJ1-5|once|TRBV28|TRBD1
TGTGCCAGCAGCACACCGGGACAGCCAAGCAATCAGCCCCAGCATTTT
CASSTPGQPSNQPQHF
>TRBJ1-2|.|TRBV7-2|TRBD1
TGTGCCAGCAGCCAACAGGGGCTCGATGGCTACACCTTC
CASSQQGLDGYTF
>TRBJ2-7|many|TRBV7-5|.
.
CASSSFGTGSNEQYF
>TRBJ1-5|.|TRBV5-8|.
TGTGCCAGCAGCTTAGGTTTAGACCAGCCCCAGCATTTT
CASSLGLDQPQHF
>TRBJ2-3|.|TRBV6-8|TRBD1
TGTGCCAGCTCAAGGTCCGCGACAGGGCGCACAGATACGCAGTATTTT
CASSRSATGRTDTQYF
>TRBJ2-5|.|TRBV5-1|TRBD2
TGCGCCAGCAGCTTGGGCGGGAGTAGTCACCAAGAGACCCAGTACTTC
CASSLGGSSHQETQYF
>TRBJ1-3|.|TRBV7-7|.
TGTGCCAGCAGCTTCATTGACACGGGGATCTCTGGAAACACCATATATTTT
CASSFIDTGISGNTIYF
>TRBJ2-2|.|TRBV11-3|.
TGTGCCAGCAGTAGGGGTAGGGGAGACACCGGGGAGCTGTTTTTT
CASSRGRGDTGELFF